The entry that follows covers one T cell receptor beta chain sequence. This clone was seen more than once but under ten times. Its antigen has not been determined. Per-nucleotide qualities are absent, and no much larger clonotype sits a single base away. The source of the sample is a study of cytomegalovirus exposure and HLA in healthy donors (dated by TCRdb to the late 2010s). In terms of the full investigation: In an earlier analysis of 587 of the donors, 276 Gb of sequence data and about 110 million unique TCR beta sequences from approximately 180 million T cells were reported. About 5 DR-DQ haplotypes were handled as single units for association and clustering, since linkage in the cohort was strong. Across about 380 genotyped donors of the cohort, an average of about 220,000 unique TCR beta nucleotide sequences per donor were sequenced, and approximately 17% of those sequences were non-productive. To predict cytomegalovirus infection status, the study brought together high-throughput TCR immunosequencing, statistical association of individual TCRs with disease status, and machine learning. A later genetic analysis used genome-wide SNP genotypes for about three fifths of the 666 donors, treating that subset as a discovery cohort. The study used immunosequencing to profile the T cell repertoires of 670 or so subjects and linked those repertoires to cytomegalovirus serostatus. To decide whether each TCR beta V gene segment behaved as functional or pseudogenic, an earlier analysis of over 500 of the donors relied on high-throughput TCR beta sequencing. Besides the first cohort of roughly 640 subjects, a separate validation cohort made up of 95 to 150 different subjects was used. Alongside the repertoire data, information on donor age, sex, ethnicity and CMV serostatus was compiled. Of the approximately 370 genotyped donors, 81% were placed in the genetic ancestry cluster associated with self-reported Caucasian donors. Every repertoire in the discovery cohort had been generated on one and the same sequencing platform. HLA typing included class I and class II loci at four-digit resolution. The number of typed donors differed by locus: about 620-640 for A, B, C, DRB1 and DQB1; some 500 for DQA1; 606 for DPA1; and some 450 for DPB1. An early release that covered more than 550 HLA-typed donors contained approximately 300 gigabases of sequencing data and 70 million to 100 million unique TCR sequences. The later analysis used no new phenotypic data to find candidate immune exposures, relying instead on TCR beta sequences and their occurrence across donors. A later analysis re-examined previously published TCR beta repertoires from more than 600 donors and added high-resolution HLA genotyping to investigate patterns of TCR occurrence. The study aimed to test whether cataloging public T cell receptors could reveal signatures of past pathogen exposure. The full study reports these points: In a later analysis, several top co-occurrence clusters were reported to appear linked to parvovirus B19, influenza, CMV and Epstein-Barr virus. Because HLA typing was unavailable for some donors at each locus, only the typed subset was used in association tests. Correlated functional status among segregating V segments might reflect linkage disequilibrium, but an unknown experimental factor could not be ruled out. In an earlier analysis of around 600 of the donors, most TCR beta V segments were observed in productive rearrangements about 90% or about 30% of the time, broadly matching IMGT annotations. The study gave a list of about 150 TCR beta chains associated with cytomegalovirus. According to a later analysis, most CMV-associated TCR beta chains appeared to be HLA-restricted, and the HLA associations seemed to be driven largely by CMV exposure. Strong co-occurrence of HLA alleles, especially DR and DQ, made assigning TCR associations to individual alleles difficult. In both the original and validation cohorts, the classifier was reported to diagnose cytomegalovirus status with high specificity and sensitivity. V-gene and J-gene trimming of TCR beta chains was associated with a missense DCLRE1C variant in a later genetic analysis, and the association was replicated in an independent cohort. A further reported finding was that TCR beta sequences accurately predicted the HLA-A and HLA-B alleles for most subjects in the first cohort. A later genetic analysis reported fewer N-insertions in productive TCRs among donors in an Asian-associated ancestry cluster than the roughly 640-donor mean. The authors suggested that the approach could potentially be generalized to other disease states and immunological phenotypes. Specific HLA alleles were associated with 15,000 to 20,000 TCR beta sequences at a false discovery rate of 0.05 in a later analysis. In a later analysis, HLA-associated TCR beta chains showed more clonal expansion and lower generation probabilities than non-associated chains that were equally common. The 87-base-pair reads could not distinguish some IMGT-functional V segments, including TRBV6-2 and TRBV6-3, so those segments were excluded. In this cohort, only TCR beta chains were sequenced, and detectable features were limited by the absence of alpha or paired-chain data. Sequencing depth was assumed to be roughly uniform across donors in the presence/absence analyses, though that assumption may not hold. Most TCR sequences were seen in very few donors, while some public TCRs were found in many individuals. A cluster of highly shared sequence variants was judged likely to be a technical artifact of the sequencing pipeline. Because counts were too low, roughly 18 rarely observed V segments, including chromosome 9 orphons, were left out of the earlier analysis of approximately 500 of the donors. In vitro tests confirmed that three of the cytomegalovirus-associated TCR beta chains recognize cytomegalovirus antigens. According to a later analysis, TCR association rates differed among HLA loci, with DRB1 alleles showing the most associated TCRs and HLA-C alleles showing the fewest. Immune exposure information for the cohort was limited to CMV serostatus.

Trimming costs V 11 bases and J 5 bases, and their ends lie 12 bases apart. The germline V gene gives CDR1 as SNHLY and CDR2 as FYNNEI. From cysteine to phenylalanine, the CDR3 is 12 amino acids long. The entry retains the CDR3 DNA only, 36 bases that are in frame from base 1. The cohort comprised 710 or so healthy bone marrow donors. At the time of sampling, every cohort member was nominally healthy, though immune exposures that went unrecorded were likely present. The donor tested CMV seronegative and was one of the 352 seronegative cohort members. Every donor gave a peripheral blood sample, and the peripheral blood mononuclear cells from that sample were used for TCR beta sequencing. The Qiagen DNeasy Blood Extraction Kit was used to extract genomic DNA from the blood cell samples. The method was the immunoSEQ multiplex PCR assay. For the multiplex PCR, a mixture combining 60 forward primers for TCR Vbeta segments and 13 reverse primers for TCR Jbeta segments was used. The CDR3 region of rearranged TCR beta genes was amplified from genomic DNA with a multiplex PCR assay. The Illumina HiSeq System was used to sequence the amplified TCR beta libraries as 87-base-pair reads. In the original analysis: A later analysis counted about 80 million unique TCR beta chains across the 600 to 850 repertoires, and around 9.9 million of these chains were shared by at least two donors. A nearest-neighbor algorithm error-corrected the raw reads and collapsed the reads into unique sequences, merging closely related sequences to remove PCR and sequencing errors. CDR3 sequences were aligned to IMGT reference sequences to assign V, D and J gene segments. For a sequence to be retained, a match of at least six nucleotides was required to both a V gene segment and a J gene segment. A rearrangement counted as productive if the CDR3 had no stop codons and remained in frame with V and J, and every other rearrangement counted as non-productive. Following IMGT convention, CDR3 was defined as the stretch from the second conserved V-encoded cysteine up to the conserved J-encoded phenylalanine. The earlier analysis of about 640 of the donors excluded any sequence lacking an unambiguous match to a single V gene segment. In an earlier analysis of 587 of the donors, a V segment was called functional when productive rearrangements were above 56.7%, and segregating when the standard deviation between donors exceeded 5%. A statistical classification framework was built for diagnosing cytomegalovirus status from the catalog of TCR beta chain sequences. In a later analysis, TCR nucleotide sequences were compared against IMGT/GENE-DB human TR gene sequences so that V and J genes could be assigned. Using the TCRdist pipeline, a later analysis assigned CDR3 sequences along with most-parsimonious VDJ recombination scenarios. In a later analysis, every TCR beta chain was defined by the combination of its CDR3 amino acid sequence and its V-gene family, and reads without a unique V-gene family were dropped. As a way to deal with suspected cross-contamination and a sequencing artifact, a later analysis dropped roughly 620 nucleotide sequences that were highly shared and had low generation probability. In a later analysis, a clonal expansion index was calculated for each public chain from normalized within-repertoire ranks of inferred template counts. Generation probabilities in a later analysis came from a VDJ recombination model fitted to out-of-frame rearrangements, and those results were checked against IGoR. In a later analysis, TCR-TCR, TCR-HLA and TCR-CMV co-occurrence was scored with hypergeometric tests, and a repertoire-size bias correction was applied to TCR pairs. A later analysis estimated false discovery rates by permuting HLA or CMV assignments 20 times. In a later analysis, co-occurring TCRs were grouped using DBSCAN, and TCRdist sequence similarity was added for clustering within HLA-allele-positive subsets. Repertoires with fewer than 30,000 or more than 120,000 public chains, plus five repertoires with anomalous nucleotide sharing, were excluded from co-occurrence clustering. TCRdb provides this immuneACCESS table in a form limited to in-frame rearrangements. Some clones are lacking; in checked studies, under half of them reflect an unresolved V gene, and why the rest are absent is not known. That table furnishes V, J and clone size, whereas the DNA furnished D and trimming. A total of 63,000 or so clones appear in this sample, 73% of them only once. Clones ranked in the top ten supply around 5.4% of the sample.

Sequenced: PBMCs. This receptor chain uses TRBV2 and TRBJ1-4; the D gene lacks a confident call. The sequence derives from a man aged 45 to 65 in good health and CMV-seronegative. The DNA reads TGTGCCTCTTTAAGCGGGAATGAAAAACTGTTTTTT. This yields the protein CASLSGNEKLFF.